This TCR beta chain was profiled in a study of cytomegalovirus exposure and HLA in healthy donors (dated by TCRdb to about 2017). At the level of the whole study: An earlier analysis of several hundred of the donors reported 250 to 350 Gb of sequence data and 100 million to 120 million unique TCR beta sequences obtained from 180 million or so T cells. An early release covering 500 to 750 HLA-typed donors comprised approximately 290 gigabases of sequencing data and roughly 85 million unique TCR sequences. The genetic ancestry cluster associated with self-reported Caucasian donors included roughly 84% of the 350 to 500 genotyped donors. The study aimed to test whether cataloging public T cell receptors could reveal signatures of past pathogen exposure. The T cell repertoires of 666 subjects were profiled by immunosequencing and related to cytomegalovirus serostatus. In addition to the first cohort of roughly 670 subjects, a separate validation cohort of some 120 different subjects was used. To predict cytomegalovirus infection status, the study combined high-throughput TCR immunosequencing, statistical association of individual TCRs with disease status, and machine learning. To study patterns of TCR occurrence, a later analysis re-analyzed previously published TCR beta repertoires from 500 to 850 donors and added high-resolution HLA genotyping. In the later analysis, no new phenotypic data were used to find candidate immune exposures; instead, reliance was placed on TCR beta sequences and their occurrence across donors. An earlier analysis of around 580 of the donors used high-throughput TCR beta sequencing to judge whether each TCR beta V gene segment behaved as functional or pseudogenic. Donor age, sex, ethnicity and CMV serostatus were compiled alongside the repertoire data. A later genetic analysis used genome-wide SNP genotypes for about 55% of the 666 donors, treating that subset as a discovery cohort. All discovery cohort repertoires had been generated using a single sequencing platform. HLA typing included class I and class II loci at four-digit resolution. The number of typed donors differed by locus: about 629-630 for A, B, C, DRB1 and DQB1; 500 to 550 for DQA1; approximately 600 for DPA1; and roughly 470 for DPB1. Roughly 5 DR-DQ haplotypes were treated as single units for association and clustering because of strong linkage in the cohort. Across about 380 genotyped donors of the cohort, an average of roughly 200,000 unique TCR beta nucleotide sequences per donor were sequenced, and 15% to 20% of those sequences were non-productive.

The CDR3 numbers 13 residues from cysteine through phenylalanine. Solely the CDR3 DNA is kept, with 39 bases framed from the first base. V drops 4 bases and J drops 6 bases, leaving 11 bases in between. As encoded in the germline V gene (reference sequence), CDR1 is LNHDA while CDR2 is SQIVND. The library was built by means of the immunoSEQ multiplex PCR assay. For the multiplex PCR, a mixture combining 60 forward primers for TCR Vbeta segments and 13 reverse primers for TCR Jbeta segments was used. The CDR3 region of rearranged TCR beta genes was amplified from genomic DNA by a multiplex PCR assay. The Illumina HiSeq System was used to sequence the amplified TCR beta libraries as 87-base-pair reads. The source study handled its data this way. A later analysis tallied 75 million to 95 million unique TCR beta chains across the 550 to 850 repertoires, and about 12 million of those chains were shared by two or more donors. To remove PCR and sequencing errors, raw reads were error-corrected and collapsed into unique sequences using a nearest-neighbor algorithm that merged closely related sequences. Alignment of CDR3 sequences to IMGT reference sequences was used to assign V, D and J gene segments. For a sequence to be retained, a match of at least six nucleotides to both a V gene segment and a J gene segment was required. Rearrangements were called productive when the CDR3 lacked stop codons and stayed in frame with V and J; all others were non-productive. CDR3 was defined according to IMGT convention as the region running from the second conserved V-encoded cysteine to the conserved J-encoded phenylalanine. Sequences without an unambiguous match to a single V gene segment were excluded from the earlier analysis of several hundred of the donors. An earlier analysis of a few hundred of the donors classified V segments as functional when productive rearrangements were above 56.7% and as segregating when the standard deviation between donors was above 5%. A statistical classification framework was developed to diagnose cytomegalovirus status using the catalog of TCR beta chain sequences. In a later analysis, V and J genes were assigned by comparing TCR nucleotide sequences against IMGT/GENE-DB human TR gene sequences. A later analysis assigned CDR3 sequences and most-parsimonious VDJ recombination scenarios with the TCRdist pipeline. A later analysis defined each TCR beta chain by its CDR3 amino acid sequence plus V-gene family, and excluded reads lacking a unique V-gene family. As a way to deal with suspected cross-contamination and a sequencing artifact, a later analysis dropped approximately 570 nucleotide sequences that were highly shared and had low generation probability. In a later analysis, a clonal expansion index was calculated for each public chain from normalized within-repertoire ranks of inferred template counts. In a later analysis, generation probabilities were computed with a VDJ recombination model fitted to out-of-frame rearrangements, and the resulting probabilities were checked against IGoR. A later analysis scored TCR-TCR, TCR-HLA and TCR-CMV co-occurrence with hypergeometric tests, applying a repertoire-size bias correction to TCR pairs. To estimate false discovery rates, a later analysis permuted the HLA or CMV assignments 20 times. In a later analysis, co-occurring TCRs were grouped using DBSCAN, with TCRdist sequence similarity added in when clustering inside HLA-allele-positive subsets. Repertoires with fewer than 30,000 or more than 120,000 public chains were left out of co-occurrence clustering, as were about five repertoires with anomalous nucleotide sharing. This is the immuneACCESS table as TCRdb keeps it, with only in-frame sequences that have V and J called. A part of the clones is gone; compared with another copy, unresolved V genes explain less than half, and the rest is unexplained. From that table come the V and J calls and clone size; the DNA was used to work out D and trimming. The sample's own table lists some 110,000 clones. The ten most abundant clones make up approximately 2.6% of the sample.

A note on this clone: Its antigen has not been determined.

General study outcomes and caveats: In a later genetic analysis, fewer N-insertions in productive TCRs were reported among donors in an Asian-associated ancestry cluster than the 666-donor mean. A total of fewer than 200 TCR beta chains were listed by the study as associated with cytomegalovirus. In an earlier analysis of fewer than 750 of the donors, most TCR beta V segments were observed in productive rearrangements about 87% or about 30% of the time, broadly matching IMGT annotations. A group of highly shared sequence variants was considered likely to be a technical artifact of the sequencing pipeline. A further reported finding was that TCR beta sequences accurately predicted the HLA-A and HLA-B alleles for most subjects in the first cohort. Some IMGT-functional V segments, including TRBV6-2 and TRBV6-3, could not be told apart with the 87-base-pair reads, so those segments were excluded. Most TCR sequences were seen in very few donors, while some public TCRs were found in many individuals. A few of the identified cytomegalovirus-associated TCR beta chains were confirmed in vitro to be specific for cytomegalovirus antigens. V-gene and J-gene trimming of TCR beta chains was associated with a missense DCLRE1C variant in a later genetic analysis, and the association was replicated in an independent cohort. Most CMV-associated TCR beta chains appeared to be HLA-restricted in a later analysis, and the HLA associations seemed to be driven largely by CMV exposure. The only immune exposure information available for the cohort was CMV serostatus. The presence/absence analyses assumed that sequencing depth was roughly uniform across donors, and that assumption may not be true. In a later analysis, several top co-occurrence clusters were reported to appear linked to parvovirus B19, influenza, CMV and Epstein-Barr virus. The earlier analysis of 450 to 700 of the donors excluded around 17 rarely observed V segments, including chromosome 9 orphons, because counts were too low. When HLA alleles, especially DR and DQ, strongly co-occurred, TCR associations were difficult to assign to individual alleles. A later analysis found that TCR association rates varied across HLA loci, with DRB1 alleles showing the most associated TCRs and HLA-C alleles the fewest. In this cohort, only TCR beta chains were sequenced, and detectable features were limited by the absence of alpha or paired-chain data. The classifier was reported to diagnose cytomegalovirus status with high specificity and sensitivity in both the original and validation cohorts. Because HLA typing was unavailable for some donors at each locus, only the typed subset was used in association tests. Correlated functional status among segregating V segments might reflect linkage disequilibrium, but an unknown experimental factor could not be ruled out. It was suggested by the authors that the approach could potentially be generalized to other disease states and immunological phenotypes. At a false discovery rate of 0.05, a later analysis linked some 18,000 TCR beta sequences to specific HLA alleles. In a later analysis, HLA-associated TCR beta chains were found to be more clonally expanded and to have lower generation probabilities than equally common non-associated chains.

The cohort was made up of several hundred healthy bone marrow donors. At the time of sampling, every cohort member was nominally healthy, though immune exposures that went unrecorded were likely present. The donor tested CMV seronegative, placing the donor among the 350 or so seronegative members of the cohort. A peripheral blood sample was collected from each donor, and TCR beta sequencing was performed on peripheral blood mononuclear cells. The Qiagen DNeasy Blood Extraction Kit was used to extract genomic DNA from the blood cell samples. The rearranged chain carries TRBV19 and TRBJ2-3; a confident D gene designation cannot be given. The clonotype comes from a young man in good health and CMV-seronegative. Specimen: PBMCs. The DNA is TGTGCCAGTAGTAGTGTACCCGCGGATACGCAGTATTTT. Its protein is CASSSVPADTQYF.